A selection of T cell receptor beta chains follows, all from one sample in a study of cytomegalovirus exposure and HLA in healthy donors. Some clones are missing from TCRdb's copy, which holds only in-frame ones; the method was immunoSEQ multiplex PCR. Here the sample spans approximately 190,000 clones, 55% to 75% being singletons. The sample was PBMCs. All receptors come from a man aged 40-50 years in good health and CMV-seropositive. Each CDR3 is given with its conserved first and last residue. The D gene is left open where the match is weak. Clone size is not always given. Where it is, it says once, few, many or a class for expanded clones.

NA,NA,TRBV6-5,TRBJ1-6,TGTGCTAGCAGTTCCCTTAGCTCCTATAATTCACCCCTCCACTTT,CASSSLSSYNSPLHF
TRBD2,NA,TRBV6-1,TRBJ2-5,TGTGCCAGCAGCTGGACTAGCGGGGGGGAGGAGACCCAGTACTTC,CASSWTSGGEETQYF
NA,NA,TRBV29-1,TRBJ2-3,TGCAGCGTTGGGAGCGGAACTAGCACAGATACGCAGTATTTT,CSVGSGTSTDTQYF
TRBD1,NA,TRBV6-1,TRBJ1-1,TGTGCCAGCACCTACCGACAGGGCGGGAACACTGAAGCTTTCTTT,CASTYRQGGNTEAFF
TRBD2,NA,TRBV10-3,TRBJ2-2,TGTGCCGCTAGCGGGACCACCGGGGAGCTGTTTTTT,CAASGTTGELFF
NA,NA,TRBV7-9,TRBJ2-7,TGTGCCAGCAGCCCCACAGGGACCTACGAGCAGTACTTC,CASSPTGTYEQYF
TRBD1,few,TRBV5-6,TRBJ1-6,TGTGCCAGCAGCAACAGGGGGCGCGATTCACCCCTCCACTTT,CASSNRGRDSPLHF
TRBD1,NA,TRBV5-1,TRBJ1-1,TGCGCCAGCAGCATGGACAGGAGGGACACTGAAGCTTTCTTT,CASSMDRRDTEAFF
TRBD1,few,TRBV9,TRBJ1-3,TGTGCCAGCAGCTTCGGACAGGCTGGAAACACCATATATTTT,CASSFGQAGNTIYF
TRBD1,NA,TRBV2,TRBJ1-2,TGTGCCAGCAGGGTCACCCCGGGACAGGGAATTGTTGGCTACACCTTC,CASRVTPGQGIVGYTF
NA,NA,TRBV7-9,TRBJ1-5,TGTGCCAGCACCCCCCGGGACACTCAGCCCCAGCATTTT,CASTPRDTQPQHF
NA,few,TRBV29-1,TRBJ1-6,TGCAGCGTCGGAGCCTCCTATAATTCACCCCTCCACTTT,CSVGASYNSPLHF
NA,few,TRBV5-1,TRBJ1-2,TGCGCCAGCAGCTTGGAGGGAGGCGTGATATGGGCTAACTATGGCTACACCTTC,CASSLEGGVIWANYGYTF
NA,NA,TRBV5-1,TRBJ2-7,TGCGCCAGCAGCTTGCCCCCATCGGTAGACAGAAGATCCTACGAGCAGTACTTC,CASSLPPSVDRRSYEQYF
NA,NA,TRBV11-2,TRBJ2-7,TGTGCCAGCAGCTTAGACAGGGCTGGCGAGCAGTACTTC,CASSLDRAGEQYF